Below, one T cell receptor (beta chain) is given with its context. V was pared by 1 base and J by 3 bases, with 8 bases between. The V gene's germline CDR1 is SGHTS and CDR2 YDEGEE. The CDR3 sequence is 14 residues long. Per the authors' pipeline: Researchers report that nucleated cell counts were estimated from reference gene primer amplification. Generated by immunoSEQ multiplex PCR, the TCRdb table keeps only in-frame clones and is missing some. V and J calls plus clone size are reproduced from that table; the DNA served to infer D and trimming. Of 130,000 or so clones listed, approximately 88% are singletons. This sample was taken from a study of blood T cell repertoires in COVID-19. For the study at large: Samples taken during acute and convalescent COVID-19 were collected in the United States, Italy and Spain. T cells, B-cell-depleted T cells, or PBMCs supplied cDNA or gDNA.

What was sequenced was peripheral blood. The chain couples TRBV5-8 to TRBJ1-5; D is unresolved. The source is a man aged 55 to 70 with acute or convalescent COVID-19. Here the CDR3 DNA reads TGTGCCAGCAGCTTGCACAGACACAATCAGCCCCAGCATTTT. It translates to CASSLHRHNQPQHF.